This entry concerns a single T cell receptor (beta chain). The antigen is not known. This sample is part of a study of post-analysis software for immune sequencing data. General study findings and limits: When patients were compared with controls, about five TRBV segments were more frequent, TRBV5-6, TRBV5-1 and TRBV20-1 among them.

V lost 0 bases to trimming and J lost 1 base; unmatched junction nucleotides: 14. The germline gives CDR1 MGHRA, CDR2 YSYEKL. This CDR3 has 20 residues. Incorporated into the TCR beta cDNA libraries were unique molecular identifiers, which served to reduce PCR and sequencing biases. Each CDR3 protein gets one entry after TCRdb re-called the PCR reads with MiXCR. The sample has fewer than 850,000 distinct CDR3 sequences; roughly 27% are singletons. Sequencing was done on a sample of blood. This receptor was taken from a girl aged 10-17 years with multiple sclerosis. The chain joins TRBV4-1 to TRBJ1-5; 8 nucleotides agree with TRBD1. The CDR3 region has the DNA TGCGCCAGCAGCCAAGATGACGGACAGGGTGCCCAATTCAGCAATCAGCCCCAGCATTTT. This encodes CASSQDDGQGAQFSNQPQHF.